Here is one T cell receptor (beta chain) with its context. Its antigen is still unknown. The record originates from a study of T cell repertoires in cytomegalovirus infection. On the study more broadly: It was the public TCR beta signatures that indicated both CMV infection and matching HLA type.

Study observations and caveats: The ex vivo response showed dominance by HLA-C-restricted CMV-specific TCR beta clonotypes.

TCRdb ran MiXCR on the reads and lists one entry per CDR3 protein. There are approximately 470,000 distinct CDR3 sequences in the sample; roughly 43% occur only once, and 43% lies in the top ten. This clonotype was sampled from a human donor in good health (CMV status not recorded). Some clones in this sample may be carry-over from other donors' samples. The starting material was cultured PBMCs, obtained from culture after CMV antigen stimulation.

The CDR3 bases are TGTGCCAGCCAAAGGGGGGCTAGCGGGGGGGCCTCGAGGTACAATGAGCAGTTCTTC. Its translation: CASQRGASGGASRYNEQFF. The gene calls are TRBV7-9 and TRBJ2-1; 12 bases are shared with TRBD2. The length of the CDR3 is 19 residues. J was trimmed by 4 bases and V by 8 bases; bases with no gene match: 18. Germline V gene sequence: CDR1 SEHNR, CDR2 FQNEAQ (reference sequence).